One T cell receptor (beta chain) is described in this entry. One end of the junction fails to match germline, which may point to a read error. Sequenced by immunoSEQ multiplex PCR; TCRdb stores in-frame clones only, minus some. The sample comprises tens of thousands of clones, about 92% of which are singletons, and 0.25% to 0.3% rests with the top ten. This entry comes from a study of technical replicates of blood from several donors. CDR1 and CDR2 from the germline V gene are SGDLS and YYNGEE. This CDR3 spans 14 amino acids. The receptor's source is a human donor in good health. Sequencing was performed on T cells isolated from PBMCs. The chain combines TRBV9 with TRBJ1-1, with D maybe TRBD1 (6 bases). The CDR3 region is CASTVQGMNTEAFF. The CDR3 DNA follows: TGTGCCAGCACCGTACAGGGAATGAACACTGAAGCTTTCTTT.